These T cell receptor beta chains were read from a single sample in a study of cytomegalovirus exposure and HLA in healthy donors. TCRdb's table, derived via immunoSEQ multiplex PCR, lists solely in-frame clones and lacks some. Of 92,000 or so clones in the sample, 96% were seen once. Material for sequencing was PBMCs. All receptors derive from a man between 18 and 29 years old in good health and CMV-seronegative. CDR3s include the opening cysteine and the closing phenylalanine or tryptophan. Fields, in order: J gene, V gene, CDR3 protein.

J: TRBJ2-1; V: TRBV9; CDR3: CASRSPESSYNEQFF
J: TRBJ1-4; V: TRBV5-4; CDR3: CASSLNSGGENEKLFF
J: TRBJ2-1; V: TRBV7-2; CDR3: CASSLVSGAGIISNEQFF
J: TRBJ1-1; V: TRBV30; CDR3: CAWSPGSMNTEAFF
J: TRBJ2-2; V: TRBV2; CDR3: CASSGTGNTGELFF
J: TRBJ2-7; V: TRBV18; CDR3: CASSPGTGGDEQYF
J: TRBJ2-5; V: TRBV2; CDR3: CASSEGASGRASGGTQYF
J: TRBJ1-2; V: TRBV6-1; CDR3: CASSPLWTGEVGYTF
J: TRBJ2-3; V: TRBV27; CDR3: CASSLAGGLPEQYF
J: TRBJ1-3; V: TRBV10-3; CDR3: CAINPGAGNTIYF
J: TRBJ2-7; V: TRBV7-9; CDR3: CASSLGQGPSEQYF
J: TRBJ1-1; V: TRBV27; CDR3: CASSLSPTGGTEAFF
J: TRBJ2-3; V: TRBV28; CDR3: CASSWGFRGSTDTQYF
J: TRBJ1-4; V: TRBV19; CDR3: CASSTGATNEKLFF
J: TRBJ2-3; V: TRBV2; CDR3: CASRYGQGSDTQYF
J: TRBJ2-2; V: TRBV19; CDR3: CASSIGTAGTPGELFF
J: TRBJ2-1; V: TRBV15; CDR3: CATSPLGGGPNWNEQFF
J: TRBJ2-3; V: TRBV11-3; CDR3: CASSQRSGGAADTQYF
J: TRBJ1-2; V: TRBV7-2; CDR3: CASSGARTYGYTF
J: TRBJ2-1; V: TRBV7-9; CDR3: CASSYVLDGGRTYNEQFF
J: TRBJ2-1; V: TRBV28; CDR3: CASSFPPGTGGQNEQFF
J: TRBJ2-2; V: TRBV11-3; CDR3: CASRRGRVDTGELFF
J: TRBJ2-2; V: TRBV6-5; CDR3: CASSYSIQGPGELFF
J: TRBJ2-1; V: TRBV11-2; CDR3: CASRSIRGSSYNEQFF
J: TRBJ2-1; V: TRBV6-5; CDR3: CASSYSGASSYNEQFF
J: TRBJ2-3; V: TRBV7-8; CDR3: CASSTRLATTDTQYF
J: TRBJ2-5; V: TRBV4-1; CDR3: CASSPALAGGYETQYF
J: TRBJ2-7; V: TRBV5-1; CDR3: CASSLPTGDPYEQYF
J: TRBJ1-1; V: TRBV5-1; CDR3: CASSLVAGGDTEAFF
J: TRBJ2-1; V: TRBV29-1; CDR3: CSVEDPDRGSYNEQFF
J: TRBJ2-7; V: TRBV30; CDR3: CAWSGEESSYEQYF
J: TRBJ1-4; V: TRBV5-4; CDR3: CASSIVPGQGANEKLFF
J: TRBJ2-7; V: TRBV6-5; CDR3: CASSRLAGANEQYF
J: TRBJ1-1; V: TRBV5-1; CDR3: CASSLDRRNTEAFF
J: TRBJ1-1; V: TRBV29-1; CDR3: CSGKRGQGSTEAFF